This T cell receptor beta chain came from a study of blood T cell repertoires in COVID-19 (TCRdb year 2020). With regard to the full study: Samples covering the acute and convalescent phases of COVID-19 were provided by collaborators in the United States, Italy and Spain. Nearly every sample came with metadata listing a de-identified subject ID, COVID-19 status, age in years and sex. The dataset comprised deeply sampled blood TCRbeta repertoires from subjects exposed to, actively infected with, or recovered from COVID-19. The prospective study material was composed of cDNA or gDNA derived from T cells, B-cell-depleted T cells, or PBMCs. HLA class I and class II types, where available, came from metadata supplied by the sample provider rather than from assay-based typing. A freely available public database, intended as a resource for researchers studying the immune response to SARS-CoV-2, is where the repertoires were released. Samples were obtained from the ongoing ImmuneRACE study (first 160 participants) and from some 1,200 subjects provided by 6 global collaborators.

The collaborating institutions used their own protocols to collect whole blood in K2EDTA tubes. Collaborator samples were shipped for TCRbeta analysis as frozen whole blood, isolated PBMCs, or DNA extracted from either sample type. Remarks on this clone: Its antigen remains undetermined. Within one base of it there is no much larger clone, and no base qualities were kept.

From its cysteine to its phenylalanine, the CDR3 spans 14 amino acids. Only the CDR3 part of the read is kept: 42 bases, read in frame from the first base. The germline V gene (reference sequence) gives CDR1 as GTSNPN and CDR2 as SVGIG. The junction carries 13 bases between V and J, which are trimmed by 0 bases and 10 bases respectively. Findings and caveats that apply to the study as a whole: How much clinical and demographic metadata was included differed by source and by participant, and the metadata was provided uncurated.

TCRbeta CDR3 regions were amplified from genomic DNA using the immunoSEQ Assay, a bias-controlled multiplex PCR. Per the source publication's procedure: The number of nucleated cells in each sample was estimated from the amplification of reference gene primers within the assay. Sequence reads were collapsed and filtered to measure the absolute abundance of every unique TCRbeta CDR3 rearrangement. For each sample, productive Simpson clonality was calculated as the square root of Simpson's diversity index across productive rearrangements. TCRdb holds this immuneACCESS table with in-frame rearrangements only. Some clones are missing; in checked studies, unresolved V genes explain under half, and the rest has no known cause. The D gene and trimming were derived from the DNA, and the V and J assignments and clone size from that table. Within this sample are about 55,000 clones, with 80% to 95% of them counted one time only. Approximately 15% of the sample lies in the top ten.

The sequencing input was peripheral blood. This TCR was recovered from a man aged 80 or over with acute or convalescent COVID-19. The V gene is TRBV30 and the J gene is TRBJ1-6; the D gene is perhaps TRBD1, on 6 matching bases. CDR3 protein: CAWSVRSGESPLHF. The sequenced DNA is TGTGCCTGGAGTGTACGGTCAGGGGAATCACCCCTCCACTTT.